This entry lists 19 T cell receptor beta chains sequenced from one sample in a study of T-cell reconstitution after alpha-beta-depleted transplantation in children. The TCRbeta library was prepared with unique molecular identifiers. TCRdb independently ran MiXCR on the PCR reads; one entry per CDR3 protein. Of about 980,000 distinct CDR3 sequences listed, less than 30% were seen once; the top ten hold roughly 30%. Specimen: PBMCs, mostly from graft donor cells, collected 360 days after TCRalphabeta/CD19-depleted stem cell transplant. These receptors were collected from a boy under two years old who had a stem cell transplant for SCID, so the T cells may come from the graft donor.

V usage is TRBV6-5 and J usage is TRBJ2-7; D unclear. CDR1 and CDR2 (germline): MNHEY, SVGAGI. Trimming removed 2 bases at V and 4 bases at J, with 9 bases between. This CDR3 has 13 amino acids. The CDR3 nucleotides are TGTGCCAGCAGTTACCGCCCGGCGTACGAGCAGTACTTC. Translating gives CASSYRPAYEQYF.

This clonotype turned up a few times. This rearrangement joins TRBV12-3 or TRBV12-4 to TRBJ2-5; D gene ambiguous. The CDR3 has 13 amino acids. V was clipped by 2 bases and J by 5 bases, with 9 bases between them. The CDR3 region is CASSLFLSETQYF. The DNA for the CDR3 is TGTGCCAGCAGTTTATTTTTGTCGGAGACCCAGTACTTC.

The chain recombines TRBV7-9 with TRBJ2-5, with 13 bases fitting TRBD2. CDR1 SEHNR and CDR2 FQNEAQ come from the germline V gene (reference sequence). V was pared by 5 bases and J by 5 bases, with 5 bases of the junction left unmatched. This CDR3 spans 15 amino acids. The DNA of the CDR3 is TGTGCCAGCAGCCCGACTAGCGGGGGGACGGAGACCCAGTACTTC. Its translation is CASSPTSGGTETQYF.

V gene TRBV4-1 combines with J gene TRBJ1-1; 7 bases agree with TRBD1. V lost 1 base, J lost 0 bases, and 5 bases stayed unmatched. Germline lookup yields CDR1 MGHRA and CDR2 YSYEKL. CDR3 size: 16 residues. CDR3 coding DNA: TGCGCCAGCAGCCAAGGTCGGGACAGAGTGAACACTGAAGCTTTCTTT. Its protein is CASSQGRDRVNTEAFF.

Only a few counts were recorded for this clonotype. The chain employs TRBV12-3 or TRBV12-4 and TRBJ2-3; no clear D gene. Trimming left V 4 bases short and J 5 bases short, with 19 bases between. CDR3 length: 16 amino acids. CDR3 nucleotides: TGTGCCAGCAGTTCCTACGCGCAATCAGGTAGAGATACGCAGTATTTT. The encoded protein is CASSSYAQSGRDTQYF.

This clonotype has only a few counts. The CDR3 sequence is CASSLYGLAASDTQYF. CDR3 nucleotides: TGTGCCAGCAGCTTATATGGACTAGCGGCCTCAGATACGCAGTATTTT. The chain employs TRBV7-2 and TRBJ2-3, with 10 bases aligning to TRBD2. The length of the CDR3 is 16 residues. CDR1 is SGHTA, CDR2 FQGNSA, per germline. The V gene end was trimmed by 2 bases and the J gene end by 4 bases; junction bases not matched to a gene: 6.

This chain uses TRBV12-3 or TRBV12-4 with TRBJ1-5; a weak D match, TRBD1 (5 bases). The V end lost 6 bases, the J end lost 4 bases, and 10 bases lay between the germline ends. CDR3 length equals 13 residues. The CDR3 sequence is CASRLTENQPQHF. CDR3 DNA sequence: TGTGCCAGCAGGTTGACAGAAAATCAGCCCCAGCATTTT.

The chain combines TRBV7-2 with TRBJ1-3; D not resolved. The CDR3 covers 15 residues. The germline CDR1 and CDR2 sequences are SGHTA and FQGNSA. Trimming stripped 6 bases from V and 0 bases from J, with 12 bases between. The CDR3 DNA is TGTGCCAGCAGTTTCGGACTGGGCTCTGGAAACACCATATATTTT. Translated, it gives CASSFGLGSGNTIYF.

This clonotype has just a few counts. V and J are TRBV5-5 and TRBJ2-7; no definite D call. This CDR3 region has 13 residues. Per germline, CDR1 SGHKS and CDR2 YYEKEE (reference sequence). V lost 2 bases to trimming and J lost 3 bases, with 9 bases between them. CDR3 in amino acids: CASSFGLYYEQYF. In nucleotides, the CDR3 is TGTGCCAGCAGCTTCGGGCTGTACTACGAGCAGTACTTC.

DNA for the CDR3: TGCAGCGTTACTCCGGGACAGGGAGGTGAAAAACTGTTTTTT. Its translation is CSVTPGQGGEKLFF. This chain joins TRBV29-1 and TRBJ1-4; 9 bases match TRBD1. V lost 5 bases to trimming and J lost 7 bases; unmatched junction nucleotides: 8. CDR1 is SQVTM and CDR2 is ANQGSEA in the germline V gene. This CDR3 comprises 14 residues.

This rearrangement joins TRBV27 to TRBJ2-1; D is tentatively TRBD1 or TRBD2 (5 bases each). With 7 bases removed from V and 2 bases from J, the gap between germline ends came to 15 bases. Germline V CDR1 and CDR2: MNHEY, SMNVEV (reference sequence). The length of the CDR3 is 15 residues. The CDR3 region is CASTNGLGAYNEQFF. CDR3 bases: TGTGCCAGCACCAACGGCCTGGGGGCCTACAATGAGCAGTTCTTC.

This chain uses TRBV6-4 with TRBJ2-7; D is unclear. Germline V gene data show CDR1 as MRHNA and CDR2 as SNTAGT. The V end lost 6 bases, the J end lost 3 bases, and 9 bases lay between the germline ends. CDR3 length: 12 amino acids. CDR3 bases: TGTGCCAGCAGGGCAACCCACTACGAGCAGTACTTC. The encoded protein is CASRATHYEQYF.

This chain connects TRBV18 to TRBJ1-5; possibly TRBD1 for D (5 bases). CDR1 KGHSH and CDR2 LQKENI come from the germline V gene. The CDR3 loop spans 15 amino acids. Trimming took 3 bases from V and 7 from J, leaving 16 bases between them. The CDR3 sequence is CASSPYSQVWQPQHF. The CDR3 coding sequence is TGTGCCAGCTCACCCTACTCACAGGTCTGGCAGCCCCAGCATTTT.

This clonotype was seen at least ten times. The chain carries TRBV12-3 or TRBV12-4 and TRBJ2-1; 8 bases line up with TRBD2. The CDR3 covers 15 residues. Trimming took 6 bases from V and 2 from J; bases not matched to a gene: 6. CDR3: CASSPSGGPYNEQFF. CDR3 nucleotide sequence: TGTGCCAGCAGCCCAAGCGGGGGTCCCTACAATGAGCAGTTCTTC.

The chain joins TRBV11-2 to TRBJ2-5, with TRBD1 matching over 8 bases. V dropped 5 bases and J dropped 6; count of bases not matched to a gene: 8. Per the germline V gene, CDR1 is SGHAT and CDR2 is FQNNGV. The CDR3 extends over 14 amino acids. The CDR3 DNA reads TGTGCCAGCAGCCAAGGACAGGGTCGGCAGACCCAGTACTTC. Its translation is CASSQGQGRQTQYF.

This rearrangement joins TRBV7-9 to TRBJ2-7, with 10 bases matching TRBD2. CDR3 length: 13 residues. The junction had 0 bases not matched to a gene; V was cut back by 2 bases and J by 5 bases. The germline gives CDR1 SEHNR, CDR2 FQNEAQ (reference sequence). CDR3 coding DNA: TGTGCCAGCAGCTTACTAGCGGGGGACGAGCAGTACTTC. Protein sequence: CASSLLAGDEQYF. The full variable domain, with the rest looked up from reference TRBV7-9 and TRBJ2-7, is DTGVSQNPRHKITKRGQNVTFRCDPISEHNRLYWYRQTLGQGPEFLTYFQNEAQLEKSRLLSDRFSAERPKGSFSTLEIQRTEQGDSAMYLCASSLLAGDEQYFGPGTRLTVT.

The chain couples TRBV9 to TRBJ2-1; tentatively, D is TRBD2 (5 bases). The CDR3 loop spans 13 amino acids. The V end was cut by 6 bases, the J end by 5 bases, with 12 bases between. Looked up from germline, CDR1 is SGDLS and CDR2 is YYNGEE. CDR3 residues: CASTPSGNNEQFF. The DNA of the CDR3 is TGTGCCAGCACCCCCAGCGGTAACAATGAGCAGTTCTTC.

This clonotype occurred a few times. The rearrangement joins TRBV20-1 to TRBJ2-2; 8 positions match TRBD2. Germline CDR1 reads DFQATT; CDR2 reads SNEGSKA (reference sequence). Germline trimming cut 1 base from V and 1 base from J; bases unmatched to any gene: 5. The CDR3 covers 16 residues. In nucleotides, the CDR3 is TGCAGTGCTAGAGTCGAGCGGGGGTTGAACACCGGGGAGCTGTTTTTT. It translates to CSARVERGLNTGELFF.

The V gene is TRBV12-3 or TRBV12-4, the J gene TRBJ2-3; 9 nucleotides agree with TRBD2. V was pared by 8 bases and J by 9 bases, with 6 bases of the junction left unmatched. CDR3 length: 12 amino acids. The CDR3 spells CASQRGERTQYF. The DNA of the CDR3 is TGTGCCAGCCAGCGGGGGGAGCGGACGCAGTATTTT.